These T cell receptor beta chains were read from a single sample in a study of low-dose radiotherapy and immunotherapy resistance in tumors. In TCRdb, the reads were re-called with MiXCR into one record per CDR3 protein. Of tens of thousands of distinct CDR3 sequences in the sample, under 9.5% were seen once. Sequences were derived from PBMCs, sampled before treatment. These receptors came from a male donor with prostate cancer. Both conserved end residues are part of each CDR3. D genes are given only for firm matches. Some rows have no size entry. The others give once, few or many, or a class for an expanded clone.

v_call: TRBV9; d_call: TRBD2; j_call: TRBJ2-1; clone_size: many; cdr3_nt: TGTGCCAGCAGCGTAAAGGCGGGGGGAGTGACCTACAATGAGCAGTTCTTC; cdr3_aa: CASSVKAGGVTYNEQFF
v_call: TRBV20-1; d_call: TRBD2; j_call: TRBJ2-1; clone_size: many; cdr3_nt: TGCAGTGCTAGGGTACTAGCGGGGGGCTTGGATGAGCAGTTCTTC; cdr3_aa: CSARVLAGGLDEQFF
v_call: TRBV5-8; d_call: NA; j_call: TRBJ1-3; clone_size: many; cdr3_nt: TGTGCCAGCAGATCAACAAGGGTTTCTGGAAACACCATATATTTT; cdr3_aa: CASRSTRVSGNTIYF
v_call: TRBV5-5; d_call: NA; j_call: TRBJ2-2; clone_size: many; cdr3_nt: TGTGCCAGCAGCTTGTGGAGCTCCGGGGAGCTGTTTTTT; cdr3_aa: CASSLWSSGELFF
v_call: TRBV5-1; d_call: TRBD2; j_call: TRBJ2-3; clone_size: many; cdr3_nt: TGCGCCAGCAGCTCGACTAGCGGGGGGGCAGATACGCAGTATTTT; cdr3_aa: CASSSTSGGADTQYF
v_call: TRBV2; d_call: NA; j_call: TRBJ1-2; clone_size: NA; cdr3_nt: TGTGCCACCCTTGAGGAACAGGGTCAGGGCTACACCTTC; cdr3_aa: CATLEEQGQGYTF
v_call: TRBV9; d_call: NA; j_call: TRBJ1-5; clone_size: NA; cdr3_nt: TGTGCCAGCAGCGTAGACCCAGGGCAGCCCCAGCATTTT; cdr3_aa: CASSVDPGQPQHF
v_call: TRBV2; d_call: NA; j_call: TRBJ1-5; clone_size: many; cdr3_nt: TGTGCCAGCGTCGCCGCGACGGGCTCTAGCAATCAGCCCCAGCATTTT; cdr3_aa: CASVAATGSSNQPQHF
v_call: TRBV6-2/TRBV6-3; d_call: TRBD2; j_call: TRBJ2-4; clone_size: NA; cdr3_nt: TGTGCCAGCAGTCCGTGGCGGGAGGGAGGCAAAAACATTCAGTACTTC; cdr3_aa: CASSPWREGGKNIQYF
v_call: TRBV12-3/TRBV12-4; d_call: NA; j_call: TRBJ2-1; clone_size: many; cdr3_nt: TGTGCCAGCAGTTTAGCGACCCAACCGGTCTTC; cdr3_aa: CASSLATQPVF
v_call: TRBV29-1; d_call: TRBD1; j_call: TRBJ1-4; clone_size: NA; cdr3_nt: TGCAGCGTTGGGGACAGGGGAGAAAAACTGTTTTTT; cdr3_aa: CSVGDRGEKLFF
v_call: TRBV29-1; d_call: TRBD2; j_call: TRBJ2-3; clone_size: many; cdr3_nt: TGCAGCGTTAATAGCGGGAGTAGCACAGATACGCAGTATTTT; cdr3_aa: CSVNSGSSTDTQYF
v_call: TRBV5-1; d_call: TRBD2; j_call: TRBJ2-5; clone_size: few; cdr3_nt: TGCGCCAGCAGCTTGGAGGGGACTAGCGGACAAGAGACCCAGTACTTC; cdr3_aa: CASSLEGTSGQETQYF
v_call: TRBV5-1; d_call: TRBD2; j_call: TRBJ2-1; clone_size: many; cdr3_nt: TGCGCCAGCAGCTTGGATCCCCTCTTAGCGGGGGGAGACAATGAGCAGTTCTTC; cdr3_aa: CASSLDPLLAGGDNEQFF
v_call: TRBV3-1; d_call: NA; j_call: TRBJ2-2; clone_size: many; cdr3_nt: TGTGCCAGCAGCCCAACCGGGACTGGGTCCACCGGGGAGCTGTTTTTT; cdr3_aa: CASSPTGTGSTGELFF
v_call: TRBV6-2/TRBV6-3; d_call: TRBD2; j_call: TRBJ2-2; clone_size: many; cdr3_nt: TGTGCCAGCAGTCCTAGAGCGGGAGGGGGCACCGGGGAGCTGTTTTTT; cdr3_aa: CASSPRAGGGTGELFF
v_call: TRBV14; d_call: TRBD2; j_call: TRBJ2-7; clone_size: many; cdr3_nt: TGTGCCAGCAGCCTGAGAGTGGCGGGAGGGCCTGACGAGCAGTACTTC; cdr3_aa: CASSLRVAGGPDEQYF
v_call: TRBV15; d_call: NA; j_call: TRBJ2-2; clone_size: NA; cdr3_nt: NA; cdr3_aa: CATSRGGGANTGELFFF
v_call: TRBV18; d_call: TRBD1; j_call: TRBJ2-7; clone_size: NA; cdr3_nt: TGTGCCAGCTCACCACCGGTCAGGACAGGGAACGAGCAGTACTTC; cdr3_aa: CASSPPVRTGNEQYF
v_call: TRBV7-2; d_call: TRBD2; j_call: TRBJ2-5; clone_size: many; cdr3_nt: TGTGCCAGCAGCCTACGACTAGCGGGCGTCCAAGAGACCCAGTACTTC; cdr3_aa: CASSLRLAGVQETQYF
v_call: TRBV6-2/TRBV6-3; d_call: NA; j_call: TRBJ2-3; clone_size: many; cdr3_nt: TGTGCCAGCAGTTACTCGACTCGTACCAGATCGGATACGCAGTATTTT; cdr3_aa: CASSYSTRTRSDTQYF
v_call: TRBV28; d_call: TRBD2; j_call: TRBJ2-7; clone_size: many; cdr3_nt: TGTGCCAGCAGTTTGCGGGGGGGGGCCTACGAGCAGTACTTC; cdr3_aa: CASSLRGGAYEQYF
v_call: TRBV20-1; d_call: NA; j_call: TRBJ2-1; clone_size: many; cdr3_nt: TGCAGTGCTAGCGTCCCCTCTAGCGAGCAAGGGCAACAGTTCTTC; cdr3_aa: CSASVPSSEQGQQFF
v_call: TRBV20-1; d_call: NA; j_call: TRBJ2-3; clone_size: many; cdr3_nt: TGCAGTGCTAGGGCGCGGGGGACACCTACAAATACGCAGTATTTT; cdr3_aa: CSARARGTPTNTQYF
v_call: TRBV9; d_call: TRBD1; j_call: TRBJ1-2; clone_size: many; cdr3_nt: TGTGCCAGCAGCGCAGGGACAGGGGGCGGCTACACCTTC; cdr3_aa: CASSAGTGGGYTF
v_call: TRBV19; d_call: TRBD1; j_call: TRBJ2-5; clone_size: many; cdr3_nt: TGTGCCAGCAGCTTACAGGGGTCAGAGACCCAGTACTTC; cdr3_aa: CASSLQGSETQYF
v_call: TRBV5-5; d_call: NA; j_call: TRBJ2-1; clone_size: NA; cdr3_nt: TGTGCCAGCAGCTTGGTAGGGGACTACAATGAGCAGTTCTTC; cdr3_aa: CASSLVGDYNEQFF
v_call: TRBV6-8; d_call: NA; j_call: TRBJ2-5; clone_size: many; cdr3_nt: TGTGCCAGCAGCTTAAGGACGAAAGAGACCCAGTACTTC; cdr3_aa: CASSLRTKETQYF
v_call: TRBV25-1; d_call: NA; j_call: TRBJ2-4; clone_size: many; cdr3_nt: TGTGCCAGCAGTGATCAAGGGGGACTGAGGCCCAAAAACATTCAGTACTTC; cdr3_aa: CASSDQGGLRPKNIQYF
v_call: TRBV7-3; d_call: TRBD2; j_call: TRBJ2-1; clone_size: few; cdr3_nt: TGTGCCAGCAGCCAAAGGGTAGCTAGCGGGAAGGTCAATGAGCAGTTCTTC; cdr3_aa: CASSQRVASGKVNEQFF
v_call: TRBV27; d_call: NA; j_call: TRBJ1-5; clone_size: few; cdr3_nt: TGTGCCAGCAGTTTAACGGGTTGGCGCAATCAGCCCCAGCATTTT; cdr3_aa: CASSLTGWRNQPQHF
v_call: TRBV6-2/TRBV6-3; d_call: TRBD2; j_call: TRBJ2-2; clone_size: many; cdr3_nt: TGTGCCAGCATGGTCGCGGGAGGGCCCACCGGGGAGCTGTTTTTT; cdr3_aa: CASMVAGGPTGELFF
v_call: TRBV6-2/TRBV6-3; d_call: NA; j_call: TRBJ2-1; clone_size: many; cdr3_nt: TGTGCCAGCAGAGTTGTGGGGGGTTACTACAATGAGCAGTTCTTC; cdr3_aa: CASRVVGGYYNEQFF
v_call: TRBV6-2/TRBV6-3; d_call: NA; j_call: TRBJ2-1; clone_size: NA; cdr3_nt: TGTGCCAGCAGTTACTCAAGTTTCCATGAGCAGTTCTTC; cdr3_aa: CASSYSSFHEQFF
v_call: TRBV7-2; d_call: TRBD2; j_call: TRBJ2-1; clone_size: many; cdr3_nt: TGTGCCAGCAGCTCGCGGCGTGGGACTAGCGGATTTAATGAGCAGTTCTTC; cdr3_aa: CASSSRRGTSGFNEQFF
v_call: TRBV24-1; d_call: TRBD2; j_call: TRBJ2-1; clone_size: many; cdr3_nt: TGTGCCACCAGTGATTTGTCTAGCGGGAGGGCCGGGCAGTTCTTC; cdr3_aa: CATSDLSSGRAGQFF
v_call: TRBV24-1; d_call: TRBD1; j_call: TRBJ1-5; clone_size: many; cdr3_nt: TGTGCCACCAGTGACCCACAGGGGAATCAGCCCCAGCATTTT; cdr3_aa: CATSDPQGNQPQHF
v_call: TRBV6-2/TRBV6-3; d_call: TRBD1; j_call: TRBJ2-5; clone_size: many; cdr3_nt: TGTGCCAGCACGACAGGGGGCCTGAGAGAGACCCAGTACTTC; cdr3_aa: CASTTGGLRETQYF
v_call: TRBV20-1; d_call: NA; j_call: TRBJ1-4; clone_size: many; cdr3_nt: TGCAGTGCTCCCCCCCGGATCAGTGCAACTAATGAAAAACTGTTTTTT; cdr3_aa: CSAPPRISATNEKLFF
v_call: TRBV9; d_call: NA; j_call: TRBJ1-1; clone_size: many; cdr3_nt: TGTGCCAGCAGCAGAGGCGTGAACACTGAAGCTTTCTTT; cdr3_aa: CASSRGVNTEAFF
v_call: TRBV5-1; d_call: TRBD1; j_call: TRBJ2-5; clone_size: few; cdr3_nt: TGCGCCAGCAGCTCCGAGATAACAGGGGCTGGGACCCAGTACTTC; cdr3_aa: CASSSEITGAGTQYF
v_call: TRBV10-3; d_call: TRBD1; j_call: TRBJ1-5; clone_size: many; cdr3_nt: TGTGCCTCGGGACAGTCCAATCAGCCCCAGCATTTT; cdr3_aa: CASGQSNQPQHF
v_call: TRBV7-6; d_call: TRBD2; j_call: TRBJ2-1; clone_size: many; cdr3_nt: TGTGCCAGCAGCTTGGCCCAAGCGGGAACATACAATGAGCAGTTCTTC; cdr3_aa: CASSLAQAGTYNEQFF
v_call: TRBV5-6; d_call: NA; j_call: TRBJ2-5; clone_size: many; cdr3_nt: TGTGCCAGCTGCGAGTGGGGACGGTCCCAAGAGACCCAGTACTTC; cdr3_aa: CASCEWGRSQETQYF
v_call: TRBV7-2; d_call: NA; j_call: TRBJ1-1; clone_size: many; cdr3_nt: TGTGCCAGCAGCTTAGGGATCGTGAACACTGAAGCTTTCTTT; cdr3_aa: CASSLGIVNTEAFF
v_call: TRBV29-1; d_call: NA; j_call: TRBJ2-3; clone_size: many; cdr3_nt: TGCAGCGCGGCAAGGGTAGTCTCAGATACGCAGTATTTT; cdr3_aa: CSAARVVSDTQYF